The T cell receptor beta chain described here comes from a study of T cell changes during pregnancy in multiple sclerosis. The CDR3 covers 15 residues. V shed 4 bases and J shed 1 base, with 11 bases lying between them. From germline, CDR1 is MGHRA and CDR2 YSYEKL. Profiled with immunoSEQ multiplex PCR; TCRdb holds only in-frame clones, not every one. The sample lists tens of thousands of clones, over 95% occurring once. The source was CD8+ T cells from peripheral blood mononuclear cells, collected after pregnancy. The chain is built from TRBV4-1 and TRBJ1-5; D is undetermined. This sequence originates from a female donor with multiple sclerosis, enrolled in a pregnancy study. The CDR3: CASSRGEESNQPQHF. CDR3 nucleotide sequence: TGCGCCAGCAGCCGCGGGGAGGAAAGCAATCAGCCCCAGCATTTT.